This TCR beta chain was sequenced during a study of blood T cell repertoires in COVID-19. Study-level information: The cDNA or gDNA used as material had been derived from T cells, B-cell-depleted T cells, or PBMCs.

There are 15 residues in the CDR3. After removal of 4 bases from V and 6 bases from J, the junction contained 10 bases not matched to a gene. CDR1 and CDR2 from the germline V gene are SNHLY and FYNNEI. Profiled with immunoSEQ multiplex PCR; TCRdb holds only in-frame clones, not every one. This table holds fewer than 600,000 clones, 88% found once. Recruitment covered under 25 US areas and drew participants whose ages spanned about 18 to 100 years. Participants had their cohort set by participant-reported clinical history. The V call is TRBV2, the J call TRBJ2-7, with 9 bases identical to TRBD2. The sequence derives from a woman between 35 and 50 years old who had recovered from COVID-19. Sequenced sample: PBMCs or T cells enriched from blood (not recorded which). Here the CDR3 reads CASSVNSGRGGEQYF. CDR3 coding DNA: TGTGCCAGCAGTGTCAATAGCGGGAGAGGGGGCGAGCAGTACTTC.